The rows below give T cell receptor beta chains drawn from one sample of a study of CD8+CD57+ T cells in acquired aplastic anemia. TCRdb passed the reads through MiXCR, listing each CDR3 protein once. In the table there are about 210,000 distinct CDR3 sequences, roughly 55% of which are singletons. The sequenced material came from sorted CD4+, CD8+, or CD8+CD57+ T cells (not recorded which) from PBMCs. These receptors were collected from a human donor in good health. Both conserved end residues are part of each CDR3. The order of the fields is D gene, J gene, V gene, clone size, CDR3 protein, CDR3 DNA. D genes are given only for firm matches. The listing skips clone size in some rows; elsewhere it reads once, few, many or a size class.

. | TRBJ2-5 | TRBV7-8 | . | CASSLVFRETQYF | TGTGCCAGCAGCTTAGTGTTCAGGGAGACCCAGTACTTC
. | TRBJ2-7 | TRBV20-1 | . | CSITRRGEQYF | TGCAGTATAACACGTCGGGGGGAGCAGTACTTC
. | TRBJ2-1 | TRBV7-9 | . | CAVTGEGYNEQFF | TGTGCCGTTACAGGGGAGGGATACAATGAGCAGTTCTTC
TRBD2 | TRBJ2-7 | TRBV7-2 | few | CASSPRAGAYEQYF | TGTGCCAGCAGCCCCCGAGCGGGGGCCTACGAGCAGTACTTC
. | TRBJ1-5 | TRBV12-3/TRBV12-4 | . | CASSLLQHQPQHF | TGTGCCAGCAGTTTACTACAGCATCAGCCCCAGCATTTT
TRBD2 | TRBJ2-6 | TRBV7-6 | . | CASSSRGGTSGANVLTF | TGTGCCAGCAGCTCCCGAGGGGGGACTAGTGGGGCCAACGTCCTGACTTTC
. | TRBJ2-1 | TRBV12-3/TRBV12-4 | many | CASSSANYEQFF | TGTGCCAGCAGTTCGGCCAACTATGAGCAGTTCTTC
. | TRBJ1-1 | TRBV7-2 | . | CAWSVRKNTEAFF | TGTGCCTGGAGTGTAAGGAAAAACACTGAAGCTTTCTTT
. | TRBJ1-1 | TRBV25-1 | . | CASSFTHPHGGKGTEAFF | TGTGCCAGCAGTTTCACCCACCCACATGGGGGGAAAGGGACTGAAGCTTTCTTT
. | TRBJ1-2 | TRBV24-1 | . | CASSSRFPPGAYGYTF | TGTGCCAGCAGTTCGCGATTCCCCCCAGGGGCCTATGGCTACACCTTC
. | TRBJ1-2 | TRBV9 | few | CASSVLDGQGTGYTF | TGTGCCAGCAGCGTGCTCGACGGGCAGGGGACCGGCTACACCTTC
. | TRBJ1-6 | TRBV11-1 | . | CASSSLAGQKGSPLHF | TGCGCCAGCAGCAGTCTGGCAGGCCAAAAGGGTTCACCCCTCCACTTT
. | TRBJ1-1 | TRBV10-3 | once | CAMWGELNTEAFF | TGTGCCATGTGGGGGGAGTTGAACACTGAAGCTTTCTTT
TRBD1 | TRBJ2-7 | TRBV20-1 | . | CSATRQGGSYEQYF | TGCAGTGCAACCCGACAGGGCGGATCCTACGAGCAGTACTTC
TRBD2 | TRBJ2-2 | TRBV19 | many | CASSIGSGRSGELFF | TGTGCCAGTAGTATAGGTAGCGGGAGATCCGGGGAGCTGTTTTTT
. | TRBJ1-2 | TRBV12-3/TRBV12-4 | . | CASSESGIYGYTF | TGTGCCAGCAGTGAAAGCGGGATATATGGCTACACCTTC
TRBD1 | TRBJ2-7 | TRBV15 | many | CATSGTGGTEQYF | TGTGCCACCAGCGGAACAGGGGGCACCGAGCAGTACTTC
. | TRBJ1-5 | TRBV5-5 | . | CASSFREGIQPQHF | TGTGCCAGCAGCTTTCGGGAGGGGATTCAGCCCCAGCATTTT
TRBD1 | TRBJ1-5 | TRBV4-1 | many | CASSQVGQGSQPQHF | TGCGCCAGCAGCCAAGTTGGACAGGGTAGTCAGCCCCAGCATTTT